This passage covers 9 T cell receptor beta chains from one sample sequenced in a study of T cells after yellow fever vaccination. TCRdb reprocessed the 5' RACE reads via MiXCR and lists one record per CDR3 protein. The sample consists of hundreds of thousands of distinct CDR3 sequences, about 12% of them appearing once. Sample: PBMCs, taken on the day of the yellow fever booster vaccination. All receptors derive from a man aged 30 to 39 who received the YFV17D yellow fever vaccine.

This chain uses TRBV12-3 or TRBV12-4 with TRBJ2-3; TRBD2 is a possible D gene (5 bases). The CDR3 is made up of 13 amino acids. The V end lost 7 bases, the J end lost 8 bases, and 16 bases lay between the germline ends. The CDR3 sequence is CASTDGIVGTQYF. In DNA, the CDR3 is TGTGCCAGCACGGACGGGATAGTGGGTACGCAGTATTTT.

The chain's CDR3 is CAWSGRRTHYGYTF. DNA of the CDR3: TGTGCCTGGAGTGGGAGGCGGACCCACTATGGCTACACCTTC. The V and J genes are TRBV30 and TRBJ1-2; D remains unclear. V lost 1 base and J lost 3, with 12 bases in between. Germline CDR1 reads GTSNPN; CDR2 reads SVGIG (reference sequence). This CDR3 is built from 14 residues.

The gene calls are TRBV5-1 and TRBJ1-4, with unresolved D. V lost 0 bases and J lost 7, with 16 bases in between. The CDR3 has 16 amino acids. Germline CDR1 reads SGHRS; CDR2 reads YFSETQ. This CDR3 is CASSLGRMPRGEKLFF. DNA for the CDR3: TGCGCCAGCAGCTTGGGGAGGATGCCACGGGGTGAAAAACTGTTTTTT.

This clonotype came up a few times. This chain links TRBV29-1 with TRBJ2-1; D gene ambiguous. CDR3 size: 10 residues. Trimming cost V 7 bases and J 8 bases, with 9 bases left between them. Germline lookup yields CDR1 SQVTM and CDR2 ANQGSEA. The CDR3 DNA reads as TGCAGCGCCGCGACGGATGAGCAGTTCTTC. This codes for CSAATDEQFF.

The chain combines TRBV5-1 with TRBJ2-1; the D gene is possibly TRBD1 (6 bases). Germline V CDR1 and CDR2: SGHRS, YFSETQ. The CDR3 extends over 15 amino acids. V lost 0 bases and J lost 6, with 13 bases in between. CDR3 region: CASSLGQGNTNEQFF. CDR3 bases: TGCGCCAGCAGCTTGGGGCAGGGGAATACCAATGAGCAGTTCTTC.

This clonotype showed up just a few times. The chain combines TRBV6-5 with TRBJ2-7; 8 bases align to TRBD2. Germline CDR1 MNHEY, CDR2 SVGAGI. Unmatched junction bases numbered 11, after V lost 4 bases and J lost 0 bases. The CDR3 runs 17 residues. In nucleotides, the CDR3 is TGTGCCAGCAGTTCTACTCGAACTAGCGGTATCTCCTACGAGCAGTACTTC. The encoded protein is CASSSTRTSGISYEQYF.

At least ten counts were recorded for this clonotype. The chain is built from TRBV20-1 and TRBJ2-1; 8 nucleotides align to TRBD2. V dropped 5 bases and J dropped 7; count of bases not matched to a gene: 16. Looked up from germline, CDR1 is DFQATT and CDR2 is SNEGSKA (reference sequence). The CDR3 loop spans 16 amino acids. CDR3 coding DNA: TGCAGTGCTTCGCCCTCAGCCAGCGGGAGTAGTAATGAGCAGTTCTTC. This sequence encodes CSASPSASGSSNEQFF.

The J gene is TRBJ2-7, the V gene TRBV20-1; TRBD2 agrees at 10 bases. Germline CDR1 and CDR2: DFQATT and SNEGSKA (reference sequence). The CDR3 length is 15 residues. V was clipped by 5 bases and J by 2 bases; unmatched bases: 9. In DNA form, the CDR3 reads TGCAGTGCTGGACCCGGGACTAGCGAGACCTACGAGCAGTACTTC. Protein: CSAGPGTSETYEQYF.

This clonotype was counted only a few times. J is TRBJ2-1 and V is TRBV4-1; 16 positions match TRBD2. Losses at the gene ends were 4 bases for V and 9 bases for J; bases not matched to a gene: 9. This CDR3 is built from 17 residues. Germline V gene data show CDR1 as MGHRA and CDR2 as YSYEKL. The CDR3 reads CASSRGVGTSGRGEQFF. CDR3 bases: TGCGCCAGCAGCCGAGGGGTGGGGACTAGCGGGAGGGGTGAGCAGTTCTTC.